These T cell receptor beta chains were read from a single sample in a study of cytomegalovirus exposure and HLA in healthy donors. Method: immunoSEQ multiplex PCR; TCRdb's copy keeps in-frame clones and lacks some. The table has about 85,000 clones, 75% to 90% seen once; the top ten hold roughly 32%. Sequencing was performed on PBMCs. Receptors were obtained from a man aged 45-65 years in good health and CMV-seropositive. Each CDR3 is given with its conserved first and last residue. D genes are given only for firm matches. Size is stated for part of the rows, as once, few or many counts, or as a class when the clone is expanded.

V	size	length	J	D	DNA	CDR3
TRBV5-1	.	11	TRBJ2-1	.	TGCGCCAGCAGCTCGACTGTGGAGCAGTTCTTC	CASSSTVEQFF
TRBV5-4	.	13	TRBJ2-7	.	TGTGCCAGCAGCCCGACACAGGGCTACGAGCAGTACTTC	CASSPTQGYEQYF
TRBV5-1	.	13	TRBJ1-6	.	TGCGCCAGCAGCCCGGGAAGGGATTCACCCCTCCACTTT	CASSPGRDSPLHF
TRBV7-9	.	15	TRBJ1-2	.	TGTGCCAGCAGCTCCCTCCCGGGGGGGGCGGATGGCTACACCTTC	CASSSLPGGADGYTF
TRBV7-3	once	16	TRBJ2-3	.	TGTGCCAGCAGCTTAGTAGGACAGTCTAGCACAGATACGCAGTATTTT	CASSLVGQSSTDTQYF
TRBV7-2	.	17	TRBJ2-3	TRBD2	TGTGCCAGCAGCGCCACTAGCGGGAGGGTCGGCACAGATACGCAGTATTTT	CASSATSGRVGTDTQYF
TRBV19	.	13	TRBJ2-5	.	TGTGCCAGTGGGAGTACGGGCCAAGAGACCCAGTACTTC	CASGSTGQETQYF
TRBV11-3	few	17	TRBJ2-1	TRBD2	TGTGCCAGCAGCTTAGAAGTAGGTAGCGGGAGGAAGAATGAGCAGTTCTTC	CASSLEVGSGRKNEQFF
TRBV29-1	.	12	TRBJ2-2	.	TGCAGCGTTTCTTTTAGCGCCGGGGAGCTGTTTTTT	CSVSFSAGELFF
TRBV6-1	.	13	TRBJ2-1	.	TGTGCCAGCAGTCCCTCCAGGGGCGATGAGCAGTTCTTC	CASSPSRGDEQFF
TRBV30	once	13	TRBJ1-1	.	TGTGCCTGGAGGGCGCGGAGGAACACTGAAGCTTTCTTT	CAWRARRNTEAFF
TRBV19	few	18	TRBJ2-3	TRBD2	TGTGCCAGTAGTATTGAGGGTAGCGGGAGGCCGGGGCCAGATACGCAGTATTTT	CASSIEGSGRPGPDTQYF
TRBV27	.	14	TRBJ1-5	.	TGTGCCAGCAGTTTATACAGGGGCAATCAGCCCCAGCATTTT	CASSLYRGNQPQHF
TRBV2	.	16	TRBJ2-2	TRBD1	TGTGCCACCTCATTCCAGGGGGTGGGGAACACCGGGGAGCTGTTTTTT	CATSFQGVGNTGELFF
TRBV29-1	.	15	TRBJ2-5	TRBD1	TGCAGCGCCGAGGGGGCCCCAGATCCGTCGGAGACCCAGTACTTC	CSAEGAPDPSETQYF
TRBV5-6	.	14	TRBJ1-4	.	TGTGCCAGCAGCCGAGACAGACTTAATGAAAAACTGTTTTTT	CASSRDRLNEKLFF
TRBV5-1	.	14	TRBJ2-2	TRBD2	TGCGCCAGCAGCTTGTACGGGAGGGACGGGGAGCTGTTTTTT	CASSLYGRDGELFF
TRBV30	.	13	TRBJ2-7	.	TGTGCCTGGAGTGTACAGGTGGGCTACGAGCAGTACTTC	CAWSVQVGYEQYF
TRBV4-3	.	21	TRBJ2-6	TRBD1	TGCGCCAGCAGCCAAGATTTGTCGGCGCGCAGGGGGCTTACTGGGGCCAACGTCCTGACTTTC	CASSQDLSARRGLTGANVLTF
TRBV5-1	.	14	TRBJ2-1	.	TGCGCCAGCAGCCTGAGGACGGCGGGCAATGAGCAGTTCTTC	CASSLRTAGNEQFF
TRBV6-1	.	15	TRBJ2-2	TRBD2	TGTGCCAGCAGCCAGGGACTAGCGGGAGTCGGGGAGCTGTTTTTT	CASSQGLAGVGELFF
TRBV11-1	once	15	TRBJ2-7	.	TGTGCCAGCAGCTTGGGACTGCCAAATACCGACGAGCAGTACTTC	CASSLGLPNTDEQYF
TRBV10-3	.	14	TRBJ2-7	TRBD2	TGTGCCATCAGTGTCACTAGCGGGATCTACGAGCAGTACTTC	CAISVTSGIYEQYF
TRBV14	few	15	TRBJ2-1	.	TGTGCCAGCAGCCGCCAGGTAGCAGGGTTCGATGAGCAGTTCTTC	CASSRQVAGFDEQFF
TRBV15	.	13	TRBJ2-3	.	TGTGCCACCAGCAGAGATAAGCCAGATACGCAGTATTTT	CATSRDKPDTQYF
TRBV25-1	few	13	TRBJ2-1	TRBD2	TGTGCCAGCAGTGGGGGGGGGTACAATGAGCAGTTCTTC	CASSGGGYNEQFF
TRBV6-6	.	15	TRBJ2-7	TRBD1	TGTGCCAGCAGTTACTCTGGGACAGGGACGGACGAGCAGTACTTC	CASSYSGTGTDEQYF
TRBV15	.	14	TRBJ1-1	.	TGTGCCACCGGGCGGGGGCGGGTATATGCTGAAGCTTTCTTT	CATGRGRVYAEAFF
TRBV5-1	.	12	TRBJ2-1	.	TGCGCCAGCAGCGTAAATAGCGATGAGCAGTTCTTC	CASSVNSDEQFF
TRBV21-1	.	13	TRBJ2-7	.	TGTGCCAGCAGCAAACGGGGGGCCTACGAGCAGTACTTC	CASSKRGAYEQYF
TRBV27	.	12	TRBJ2-7	TRBD2	TGTGCCAGCAGCGCCAGCGGGGACGAGCAGTACTTC	CASSASGDEQYF
TRBV2	.	16	TRBJ1-4	.	TGTGCCAGCAGTGGACGCGGGGAGTCGACTAATGAAAAACTGTTTTTT	CASSGRGESTNEKLFF
TRBV5-1	.	15	TRBJ2-7	TRBD1	TGCGCCAGCAGCTTGGAAGGCGGGACAGGGGGCGAGCAGTACTTC	CASSLEGGTGGEQYF
TRBV5-4	.	15	TRBJ2-1	TRBD2	TGTGCCAGCAGCTTACCGGCTAGCGGGGAGAATGAGCAGTTCTTC	CASSLPASGENEQFF
TRBV2	.	13	TRBJ1-3	.	TGTGCCAGCATGAGGGCTGGTGGAAACACCATATATTTT	CASMRAGGNTIYF
TRBV10-3	.	16	TRBJ2-3	TRBD2	TGTGCCATCAGTGGGGGACTAGCGGCTAACACAGATACGCAGTATTTT	CAISGGLAANTDTQYF
TRBV2	.	13	TRBJ2-2	TRBD1	TGTGCCAGCAGCGAACAGGGGTTCGGGGAGCTGTTTTTT	CASSEQGFGELFF
TRBV7-2	few	9	TRBJ2-7	.	TGTGCCGCCTCGGAGGAGCAGTACTTC	CAASEEQYF
TRBV7-7	.	15	TRBJ2-2	TRBD2	TGTGCCAGCAGGGACCTAGCGGAGAACACCGGGGAGCTGTTTTTT	CASRDLAENTGELFF
TRBV19	once	14	TRBJ1-5	TRBD1	TGTGCCAGTAGCAGACAGGGAGACGGTTGGCCCCAGCATTTT	CASSRQGDGWPQHF
TRBV7-8	.	16	TRBJ2-1	.	TGTGCCAGCAGCTTAGATCCACTTAACTCCTACAATGAGCAGTTCTTC	CASSLDPLNSYNEQFF
TRBV7-8	.	18	TRBJ2-2	.	TGTGCCAGCAGCTTAGGAGCTAGCCGATTTTCGAACACCGGGGAGCTGTTTTTT	CASSLGASRFSNTGELFF
TRBV4-2	.	14	TRBJ2-2	TRBD2	TGTGCCACCACTAGCGGATCTGGCGCCGGGGAGCTGTTTTTT	CATTSGSGAGELFF
TRBV5-6	.	11	TRBJ2-5	.	TGTGCCAGCAGCTCGCAAGAGACCCAGTACTTC	CASSSQETQYF
TRBV7-9	.	14	TRBJ2-1	TRBD2	TGTGCCAGCAGTTCCAATAGCGGGAGGAATGAGCAGTTCTTC	CASSSNSGRNEQFF
TRBV6-1	.	12	TRBJ1-2	.	TGTGCCAGCAGGCGGGGGTTCGAGGGCTACACCTTC	CASRRGFEGYTF
TRBV6-6	.	15	TRBJ1-2	TRBD1	TGTGCCAGCAGTTACGAGGGACAGGATAACTATGGCTACACCTTC	CASSYEGQDNYGYTF
TRBV5-6	.	17	TRBJ1-1	TRBD1	TGTGCCAGCAGCCAGTCCGTTACAGGGGACCTAAACACTGAAGCTTTCTTT	CASSQSVTGDLNTEAFF
TRBV6-5	.	14	TRBJ1-5	.	TGTGCCAGCAGTTACTCCGGGGTTGGGCAGCCCCAGCATTTT	CASSYSGVGQPQHF
TRBV6-5	.	15	TRBJ1-2	TRBD1	TGTGCCAGCAGCAACCGGGACAGGCCCAACTATGGCTACACCTTC	CASSNRDRPNYGYTF
TRBV10-3	.	13	TRBJ1-4	.	TGTGCCATCAGTGACAGGGAAACTGAAAAACTGTTTTTT	CAISDRETEKLFF
TRBV27	.	14	TRBJ2-2	.	TGTGCCAGCCAGGGGGGCTACAACACCGGGGAGCTGTTTTTT	CASQGGYNTGELFF
TRBV4-1	once	19	TRBJ2-1	TRBD2	TGCGCCAGCAGCCAAGATTTCTCTTCCGGGACTAGCGGGAGCAATGAGCAGTTCTTC	CASSQDFSSGTSGSNEQFF
TRBV7-9	.	14	TRBJ1-2	.	TGTGCCAGCAGCTGGATGCGGGGCGCGGGTGGCTACACCTTC	CASSWMRGAGGYTF
TRBV5-1	.	13	TRBJ2-1	.	TGCGCCAGCAGTCACCTGGCGGGGAATGAGCAGTTCTTC	CASSHLAGNEQFF
TRBV10-3	.	16	TRBJ2-6	.	TGTGCCATCAGTAAGGGGGGGCACTCTGGGGCCAACGTCCTGACTTTC	CAISKGGHSGANVLTF
TRBV4-1	once	15	TRBJ2-1	.	TGCGCCAGCAGCCGAATTTCACAGAAAATGAATGAGCAGTTCTTC	CASSRISQKMNEQFF